This T cell receptor (beta chain) derives from a study of blood T cells in healthy people across ages. The study, taken as a whole, reports: Roughly linear declines in TCR beta diversity per million T cells occurred with age. There were more naive CD4+ cells and higher diversity in long-lived donors than in aged donors.

In its sample, this clonotype was seen a few times. Antigen specificity is unknown. Peripheral blood samples of 9.5 to 10 milliliters were drawn from each donor. A second PCR, run for about 7 to 11 cycles, used a sample-barcoded 5' primer plus a J-beta primer mix. Every cDNA was tagged by a template-switch adaptor with 12 random nucleotides. One entry per CDR3 protein results from TCRdb running MiXCR on the 5' RACE reads. This table has 1.5 million or so distinct CDR3 sequences, about 42% appearing once. This receptor was identified in a woman aged 18-29 years in good health. Sequencing was carried out using blood.

The DNA of the CDR3 is TGCAGTGCTTGGCAGGGAAGGGAAAAACTGTTTTTT. It codes for CSAWQGREKLFF. V usage is TRBV20-1 and J usage is TRBJ1-4; perhaps TRBD1 as D (5 bases). The CDR3 is 12 amino acids. V lost 5 bases and J lost 8, with 12 bases in between. The germline gives CDR1 DFQATT, CDR2 SNEGSKA (reference sequence).